The source of this T cell receptor (beta chain) is a study of T cell changes during pregnancy in multiple sclerosis. This table comes from immunoSEQ multiplex PCR, and its TCRdb copy is limited to in-frame clones, with some not included. The sample lists about 73,000 clones; approximately 92% were seen once. CDR3 size: 12 residues. V was shortened by 6 bases and J by 4 bases, with 10 bases between the two germline ends. The germline V gene encodes CDR1 SGHVS and CDR2 FQNEAQ. The TCR comes from a female donor in good health, enrolled as a control in a pregnancy study. The source material was peripheral blood, sampled in the third trimester of pregnancy. The chain is built from TRBV7-8 and TRBJ2-7, with D maybe TRBD1 (6 bases). CDR3 in DNA: TGTGCCAGCAGTCACAGGGTTTACGAGCAGTACTTC. Translated, it gives CASSHRVYEQYF. Full variable domain (remainder filled in from reference TRBV7-8 and TRBJ2-7): GAGVSQSPRYKVAKRGQDVALRCDPISGHVSLFWYQQALGQGPEFLTYFQNEAQLDKSGLPSDRFFAERPEGSVSTLKIQRTQQEDSAVYLCASSHRVYEQYFGPGTRLTVT.